These 28 T cell receptor beta chains were sequenced from one sample in a study of regulatory T cells in long-lasting Graves disease listed by TCRdb under 2021. Sample time point, as interpreted from the label and publication: persistent/refractory GD, antithyroid drugs over 5 years with positive TRAb. RNA was extracted from PBMCs in TRIzol for both TCR sequencing and RNA sequencing. Receptors were amplified or captured by multiplex PCR. The listed sequencing device is Illumina HiSeq 4000. iRepertoire HTBI primers and Arm-PCR amplification of CDR3 regions were used to construct TCR beta libraries. The public sequencing data were trimmed at Q25 with fastp and processed into clonotypes with MiXCR by TCRdb, which kept only in-frame beta chains. Identical CDR3 protein sequences are pooled into one entry, listed with their most common genes and DNA. The table for this sample lists some 420,000 distinct CDR3 sequences; approximately 22% of them were counted only once. Of the sample, roughly 13% is held by the ten largest clones.

Sample: peripheral blood mononuclear cells (PBMCs), taken when the disease was refractory, from a patient treated with antithyroid drugs. The receptors were sampled from a female donor with Graves disease.

This clonotype was seen at least ten times. J is TRBJ2-5 and V is TRBV7-2; 8 positions agree with TRBD1. This CDR3 region has 18 residues. V lost 4 bases, J lost 0 bases, and 13 bases stayed unmatched. Germline V gene lookup returns CDR1 SGHTA and CDR2 FQGNSA. The CDR3: CASSSTNQTGAYQETQYF. In DNA, the CDR3 is TGTGCCAGCAGCTCCACAAATCAGACAGGGGCGTACCAAGAGACCCAGTACTTC. The whole variable domain, remainder taken from reference TRBV7-2 and TRBJ2-5, is GAGVSQSPSNKVTEKGKDVELRCDPISGHTALYWYRQSLGQGLEFLIYFQGNSAPDKSGLPSDRFSAERTGGSVSTLTIQRTQQEDSAVYLCASSSTNQTGAYQETQYFGPGTRLLVL.

This clonotype appeared many times. The chain carries TRBV28 and TRBJ1-5; the D gene is possibly TRBD1 (5 bases). This CDR3 has 16 residues. Germline V CDR1 and CDR2: MDHEN, SYDVKM. With 6 bases removed from V and 5 bases from J, the gap between germline ends came to 20 bases. The CDR3: CASSQSGTPRHQPQHF. CDR3 in DNA: TGTGCCAGCAGCCAGTCGGGGACGCCCCGACATCAGCCCCAGCATTTT.

V gene TRBV7-9 combines with J gene TRBJ1-1, with D unclear. V was pared by 1 base and J by 6 bases, with 6 bases between. Germline V gene data show CDR1 as SEHNR and CDR2 as FQNEAQ (reference sequence). The CDR3 is made up of 12 amino acids. The CDR3 is CASSLGIAEAFF. CDR3 DNA: TGTGCCAGCAGCTTAGGTATTGCTGAAGCTTTCTTT.

In its sample, this clonotype was seen many times. The chain recombines TRBV2 with TRBJ2-5, with 8 positions matching TRBD1. The CDR3 extends over 14 amino acids. The germline V gene has CDR1 SNHLY and CDR2 FYNNEI. The V and J ends lost 7 bases and 5 bases, in that order; junction bases with no gene match: 9. The CDR3 loop reads CASTEQGGRETQYF. The CDR3 DNA is TGTGCCAGCACGGAACAGGGGGGAAGGGAGACCCAGTACTTC.

In this sample, this clonotype turned up many times. The chain has TRBV6-1 and TRBJ1-2; 9 bases are a match to TRBD1. With 5 bases clipped from V and 2 bases from J, the junction kept 3 bases outside the gene matches. The germline V gene has CDR1 MNHNS and CDR2 SASEGT. This CDR3 spans 14 amino acids. The CDR3 loop is CASSRDRANYGYTF. CDR3 sequence (DNA): TGTGCCAGCAGTCGGGACAGGGCCAACTATGGCTACACCTTC.

This clonotype appeared many times. The rearrangement uses TRBV12-3 or TRBV12-4 and TRBJ2-7; 10 nucleotides match TRBD1. The V segment lost 5 bases and the J segment 6 bases; nucleotides outside the gene matches: 7. This CDR3 is built from 14 residues. This chain's CDR3 is CASSHDRGLGEQYF. The CDR3 nucleotides are TGTGCCAGCAGTCACGACAGGGGGCTTGGCGAGCAGTACTTC.

This clonotype was seen many times. This rearrangement joins TRBV28 to TRBJ2-5; D gene ambiguous. Trimming left V 5 bases short and J 4 bases short, with 14 bases between. From germline, CDR1 is MDHEN and CDR2 SYDVKM. The CDR3 is 14 amino acids. For the CDR3, the DNA is TGTGCCAGCAGTGCCCCTACCGGCGGAGAGACCCAGTACTTC. Protein product: CASSAPTGGETQYF.

This clonotype was seen repeatedly, ten times or more. The J gene is TRBJ1-4, the V gene TRBV12-3 or TRBV12-4; D is possibly TRBD1 (5 bases). V shed 3 bases and J shed 2 bases, with 13 bases lying between them. This CDR3 has 16 amino acids. CDR3 sequence reads: CASSLVAGGTNEKLFF. CDR3 bases: TGTGCCAGCAGTTTGGTGGCTGGGGGGACTAATGAAAAACTGTTTTTT.

This clonotype appeared a few times. The genes are TRBV5-1 and TRBJ1-2; D remains ambiguous. The CDR3 sequence is 14 residues long. Germline CDR1 and CDR2: SGHRS and YFSETQ. Trimming stripped 4 bases from V and 8 bases from J, with 18 bases between. CDR3 sequence (DNA): TGCGCCAGCAGCCCCGGGAGTCTTAATGTCGGCTACACCTTC. Amino acids: CASSPGSLNVGYTF.

The chain uses TRBV20-1 and TRBJ2-3; D perhaps matches TRBD2 (5 bases). Germline-derived CDR1 and CDR2 are DFQATT and SNEGSKA (reference sequence). V lost 3 bases and J lost 4, with 5 bases in between. This CDR3 is 11 amino acids long. CDR3 DNA sequence: TGCAGTGCTAGCGGGGCAGATACGCAGTATTTT. Its translation is CSASGADTQYF.

This clonotype was recorded at least ten times. The CDR3 bases are TGTGCCAGCACGAACACCGGGGAGCTGTTTTTT. This translates into CASTNTGELFF. The chain joins TRBV2 to TRBJ2-2; D is unclear. Deletions cut 7 bases from V and 0 bases from J, with 0 bases between. Germline V CDR1 and CDR2: SNHLY, FYNNEI. The length of the CDR3 is 11 residues.

This chain links TRBV30 with TRBJ2-4, with unresolved D. The CDR3 is 12 amino acids. V lost 3 bases and J lost 6, with 9 bases in between. CDR1 GTSNPN and CDR2 SVGIG come from the germline V gene (reference sequence). The CDR3 reads CAWRIGLNIQYF. Written as DNA, the CDR3 is TGTGCCTGGAGGATCGGATTAAACATTCAGTACTTC.

This clonotype was detected ten times or more. This chain links TRBV25-1 with TRBJ2-7; D uncertain. This CDR3 contains 15 residues. Trimming cost V 2 bases and J 2 bases, with 13 bases left between them. Germline V gene sequence: CDR1 MGHDK, CDR2 SYGVNS. CDR3 amino acids: CASSEDNSVPYEQYF. The CDR3 DNA reads TGTGCCAGCAGTGAAGACAATTCGGTCCCCTACGAGCAGTACTTC.

This clonotype has a count of ten or more. V usage is TRBV12-3 or TRBV12-4 and J usage is TRBJ1-1, with 8 nucleotides matching TRBD1. The CDR3 has 15 residues. With 5 bases clipped from V and 4 bases from J, the junction kept 9 bases outside the gene matches. In nucleotides, the CDR3 is TGTGCCAGCAGTCTCCGGACAGGGAAGGGCACTGAAGCTTTCTTT. It translates to CASSLRTGKGTEAFF.

The chain carries TRBV10-3 and TRBJ2-2, with TRBD2 identical over 8 bases. This CDR3 has 15 amino acids. Losses at the gene ends were 7 bases for V and 5 bases for J; bases not matched to a gene: 9. CDR1 and CDR2 (germline): ENHRY, SYGVKD. The CDR3 nucleotides are TGTGCCATCACTACCGGGACTAGTAGGACCGGGGAGCTGTTTTTT. Translation gives CAITTGTSRTGELFF.

V is TRBV5-1 and J is TRBJ2-5; 10 bases are a match to TRBD2. CDR1 is SGHRS and CDR2 is YFSETQ in the germline V gene. V was pared by 5 bases and J by 1 base, with 5 bases of the junction left unmatched. The CDR3 is 15 residues long. CDR3 protein: CASRPSGRPQETQYF. In nucleotides, the CDR3 is TGCGCCAGCAGACCTAGCGGGAGACCCCAAGAGACCCAGTACTTC.

The chain recombines TRBV19 with TRBJ2-2; 12 positions match TRBD2. The CDR3 is made up of 16 amino acids. CDR1 LNHDA and CDR2 SQIVND come from the germline V gene (reference sequence). Trimming took 11 bases from V and 5 from J; bases not matched to a gene: 12. The CDR3 reads CAASRTLAGGTGELFF. The DNA of the CDR3 is TGTGCCGCCTCCCGGACGCTAGCGGGGGGGACCGGGGAGCTGTTTTTT. Variable domain in full (rest from reference TRBV19 and TRBJ2-2): DGGITQSPKYLFRKEGQNVTLSCEQNLNHDAMYWYRQDPGQGLRLIYYSQIVNDFQKGDIAEGYSVSREKKESFPLTVTSAQKNPTAFYLCAASRTLAGGTGELFFGEGSRLTVL.

This clonotype was picked up many times. J is TRBJ1-6 and V is TRBV11-3, with D possibly being TRBD1 (5 bases). Per the germline V gene, CDR1 is SGHNT and CDR2 is YENEEA. The V end was cut by 6 bases, the J end by 8 bases, with 11 bases between. This CDR3 has 13 amino acids. The CDR3 reads CASRGDLDSPLHF. CDR3 coding DNA: TGTGCCAGCAGGGGGGACTTGGATTCACCCCTCCACTTT.

This clonotype was seen only a few times. The chain is built from TRBV7-2 and TRBJ2-5; D is perhaps TRBD1 (5 bases). This CDR3 spans 14 amino acids. In germline, CDR1 is SGHTA, CDR2 FQGNSA. Trimming cost V 1 base and J 4 bases, with 10 bases left between them. DNA of the CDR3: TGTGCCAGCAGCTTAGAAGTTAGGGGAGAGACCCAGTACTTC. Residues: CASSLEVRGETQYF.

The J gene is TRBJ2-5, the V gene TRBV18; possible D gene TRBD1, 6 bases. Trimming cost V 0 bases and J 2 bases, with 22 bases left between them. Germline V gene lookup returns CDR1 KGHSH and CDR2 LQKENI. The length of the CDR3 is 19 residues. CDR3 sequence (DNA): TGTGCCAGCTCACCACCTTCTGGAGAACAGGGTTGGCTTCAAGAGACCCAGTACTTC. As protein: CASSPPSGEQGWLQETQYF.

The rearrangement joins TRBV27 to TRBJ1-2; weak D call: TRBD1 (6 bases). Trimming removed 5 bases from V and 7 bases from J, with 14 bases in between. CDR1 is MNHEY, CDR2 SMNVEV, per germline (reference sequence). There are 13 residues in the CDR3. This chain's CDR3 is CASSTAQGSGYTF. DNA of the CDR3: TGTGCCAGCAGTACGGCACAGGGTAGTGGCTACACCTTC.

This clonotype was detected ten times or more. The chain joins TRBV28 to TRBJ1-4, with D unresolved. Trimming took 5 bases from V and 7 from J, leaving 8 bases between them. The germline V gene encodes CDR1 MDHEN and CDR2 SYDVKM. This CDR3 spans 12 amino acids. The CDR3 region has the DNA TGTGCCAGCAGTCCTCAGGTTGAAAAACTGTTTTTT. It yields the protein CASSPQVEKLFF. The full variable domain, with the rest looked up from reference TRBV28 and TRBJ1-4, is DVKVTQSSRYLVKRTGEKVFLECVQDMDHENMFWYRQDPGLGLRLIYFSYDVKMKEKGDIPEGYSVSREKKERFSLILESASTNQTSMYLCASSPQVEKLFFGSGTQLSVL.

This clonotype came up many times. V gene TRBV27 combines with J gene TRBJ2-7, with D perhaps matching TRBD1 or TRBD2 (5 bases each). Trimming removed 3 bases from V and 2 bases from J, with 8 bases in between. Germline-derived CDR1 and CDR2 are MNHEY and SMNVEV (reference sequence). The CDR3 has 13 residues. The DNA of the CDR3 is TGTGCCAGCAGTTTTCAGGGACCCTACGAGCAGTACTTC. It yields the protein CASSFQGPYEQYF.

The table lists this clonotype with many counts. One junction end disagrees with the germline gene, perhaps due to a read error. CDR3 nucleotides: TGTGCCAGCAGTAACATCCCCGGGACAGGGTTCCCCCCCCACTTT. Protein: CASSNIPGTGFPPHF. This chain connects TRBV28 to TRBJ1-6; TRBD1 aligns across 9 bases. The germline gives CDR1 MDHEN, CDR2 SYDVKM. The CDR3 consists of 15 residues. The variable domain in full, completed from reference TRBV28 and TRBJ1-6, reads DVKVTQSSRYLVKRTGEKVFLECVQDMDHENMFWYRQDPGLGLRLIYFSYDVKMKEKGDIPEGYSVSREKKERFSLILESASTNQTSMYLCASSNIPGTGFPPHFGNGTRLTVT.

This clonotype was counted between two and nine times. This sequence joins TRBV7-9 and TRBJ1-2, with D uncertain. This CDR3 is 14 amino acids long. V was pared by 2 bases and J by 1 base, with 8 bases between. CDR1 is SEHNR, CDR2 FQNEAQ, per germline (reference sequence). Here the CDR3 reads CASSLLGNNYGYTF. CDR3 coding DNA: TGTGCCAGCAGCTTATTGGGCAATAACTATGGCTACACCTTC.

As to this clonotype: This may come from a read error, since a much larger clone is one base off. This chain connects TRBV28 to TRBJ1-2; the D gene is possibly TRBD1 (6 bases). This CDR3 region has 14 residues. Germline V lookup: CDR1 MDHEN, CDR2 SYDVKM. This CDR3 reads CASRLPDSNYDYTF. CDR3 DNA: TGTGCCAGCAGGCTACCGGACAGTAACTATGACTACACCTTC.

This clonotype turned up a few times. This chain joins TRBV10-3 and TRBJ2-4, with a weak D call TRBD1 (6 bases). CDR1 is ENHRY and CDR2 is SYGVKD in the germline V gene. There are 15 residues in the CDR3. Between the trimmed V and J ends, which lost 11 bases and 1 base, there was a span of 18 bases. This CDR3 reads CAHAAGQGAKNIQYF. CDR3 in DNA: TGTGCCCATGCGGCGGGCCAGGGGGCCAAAAACATTCAGTACTTC.

The chain joins TRBV6-2 or TRBV6-3 to TRBJ2-2, with TRBD1 as a possible D gene (6 bases). The CDR3 totals 17 residues. Germline values: CDR1 MNHEY, CDR2 SVGEGT. Trimming left V 2 bases short and J 4 bases short, with 17 bases between. This CDR3 reads CASSYRHYGGGTGELFF. The DNA for the CDR3 is TGTGCCAGCAGTTACCGACATTATGGGGGCGGCACCGGGGAGCTGTTTTTT.